This TCR beta chain was documented in a study of T-cell reconstitution after alpha-beta-depleted transplantation in children. Construction of the TCRbeta library involved unique molecular identifiers. Via MiXCR, TCRdb re-called the PCR reads, giving one row per CDR3 protein. The sample contains some 640,000 distinct CDR3 sequences, 16% of which appear only once. Trimming took 0 bases from V and 5 from J, leaving 17 bases between them. The CDR3 runs 17 residues. Germline CDR1 LGHNA, CDR2 YSLEER. This clonotype originated in a human donor who donated a stem cell graft to a child with acute myeloid leukemia. The V and J genes are TRBV4-3 and TRBJ1-5; D possibly corresponds to TRBD1 (5 bases). The sample in question was PBMCs from the stem cell graft donor, obtained from the stem cell graft. In nucleotides, the CDR3 is TGCGCCAGCAGCCAAGATCTGGGGACTGACGCATATCAGCCCCAGCATTTT. It codes for CASSQDLGTDAYQPQHF.